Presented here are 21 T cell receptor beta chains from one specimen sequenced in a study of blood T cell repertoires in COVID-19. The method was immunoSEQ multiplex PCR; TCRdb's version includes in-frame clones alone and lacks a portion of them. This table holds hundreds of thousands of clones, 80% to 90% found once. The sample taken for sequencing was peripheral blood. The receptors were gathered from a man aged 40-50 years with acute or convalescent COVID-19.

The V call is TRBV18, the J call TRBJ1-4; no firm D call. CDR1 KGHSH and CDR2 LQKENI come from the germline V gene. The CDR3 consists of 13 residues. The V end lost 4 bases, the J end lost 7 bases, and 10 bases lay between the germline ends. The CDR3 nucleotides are TGTGCCAGCTCACTCCTTCAAGCTGAAAAACTGTTTTTT. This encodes CASSLLQAEKLFF.

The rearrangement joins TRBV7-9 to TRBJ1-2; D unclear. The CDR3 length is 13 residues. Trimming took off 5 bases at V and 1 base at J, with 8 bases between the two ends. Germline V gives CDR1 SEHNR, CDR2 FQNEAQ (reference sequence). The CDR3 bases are TGTGCCAGCAGCCCGCGGGTTAACTATGGCTACACCTTC. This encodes CASSPRVNYGYTF.

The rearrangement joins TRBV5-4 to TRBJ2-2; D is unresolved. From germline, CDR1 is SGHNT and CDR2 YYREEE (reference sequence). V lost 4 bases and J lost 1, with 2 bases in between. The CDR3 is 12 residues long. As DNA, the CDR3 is TGTGCCAGCAGCCGGAACACCGGGGAGCTGTTTTTT. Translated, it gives CASSRNTGELFF.

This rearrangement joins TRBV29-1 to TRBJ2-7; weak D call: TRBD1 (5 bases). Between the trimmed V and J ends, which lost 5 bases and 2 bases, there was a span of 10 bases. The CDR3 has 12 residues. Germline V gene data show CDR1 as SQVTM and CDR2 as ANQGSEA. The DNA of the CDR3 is TGCAGCGTTCTAAGGGGTCCCTACGAGCAGTACTTC. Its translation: CSVLRGPYEQYF.

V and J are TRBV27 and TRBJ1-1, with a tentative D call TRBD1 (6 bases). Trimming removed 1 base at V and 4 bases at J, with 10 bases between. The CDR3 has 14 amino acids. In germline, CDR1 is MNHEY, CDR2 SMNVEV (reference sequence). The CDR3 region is CASSLWGGGTEAFF. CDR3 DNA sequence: TGTGCCAGCAGTTTATGGGGGGGCGGCACTGAAGCTTTCTTT.

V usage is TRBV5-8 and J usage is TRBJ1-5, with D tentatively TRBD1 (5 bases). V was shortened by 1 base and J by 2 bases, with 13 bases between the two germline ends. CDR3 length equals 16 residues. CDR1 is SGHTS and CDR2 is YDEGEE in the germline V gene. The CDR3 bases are TGTGCCAGCAGCTTGAGCAGGGTCCTCGGCAATCAGCCCCAGCATTTT. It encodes CASSLSRVLGNQPQHF.

This CDR3 is CASGLGLPSTDTQYF. The CDR3 DNA reads TGTGCTAGTGGTTTGGGACTACCTAGCACAGATACGCAGTATTTT. The chain carries TRBV12-5 and TRBJ2-3, with a weak D call TRBD2 (5 bases). The CDR3 contains 15 residues. The germline gives CDR1 LGHNT, CDR2 FRNRAP. Trimming removed 1 base from V and 0 bases from J, with 8 bases in between.

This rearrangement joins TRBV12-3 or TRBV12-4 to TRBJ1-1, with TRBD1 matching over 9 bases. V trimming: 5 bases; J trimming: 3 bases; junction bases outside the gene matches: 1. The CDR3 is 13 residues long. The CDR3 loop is CASSDRGDTEAFF. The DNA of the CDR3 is TGTGCCAGCAGTGACAGGGGGGACACTGAAGCTTTCTTT.

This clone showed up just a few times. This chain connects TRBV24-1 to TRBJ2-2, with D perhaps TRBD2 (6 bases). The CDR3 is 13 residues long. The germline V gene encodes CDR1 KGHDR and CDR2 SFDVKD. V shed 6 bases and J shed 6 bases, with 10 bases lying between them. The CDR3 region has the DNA TGTGCCACCAGTAAGGGCGGGGCCGGGGAGCTGTTTTTT. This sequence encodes CATSKGGAGELFF.

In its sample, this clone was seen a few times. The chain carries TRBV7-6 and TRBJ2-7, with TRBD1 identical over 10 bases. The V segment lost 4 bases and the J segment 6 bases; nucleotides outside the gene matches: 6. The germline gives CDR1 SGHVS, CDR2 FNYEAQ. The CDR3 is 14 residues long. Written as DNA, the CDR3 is TGTGCCAGCAGCTCAAGGACAGGGGGGGCCGAGCAGTACTTC. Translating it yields CASSSRTGGAEQYF.

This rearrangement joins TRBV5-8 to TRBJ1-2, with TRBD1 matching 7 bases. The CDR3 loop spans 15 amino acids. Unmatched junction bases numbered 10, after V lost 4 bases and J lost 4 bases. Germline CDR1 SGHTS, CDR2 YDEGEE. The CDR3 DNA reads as TGTGCCAGCAGCCCTCGACAGGGAACGGCCTATGGCTACACCTTC. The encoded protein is CASSPRQGTAYGYTF.

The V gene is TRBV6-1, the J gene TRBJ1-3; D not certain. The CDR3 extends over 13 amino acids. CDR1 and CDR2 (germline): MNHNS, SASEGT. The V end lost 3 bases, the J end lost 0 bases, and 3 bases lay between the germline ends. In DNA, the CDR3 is TGTGCCAGCAGTGACAGCTCTGGAAACACCATATATTTT. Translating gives CASSDSSGNTIYF.

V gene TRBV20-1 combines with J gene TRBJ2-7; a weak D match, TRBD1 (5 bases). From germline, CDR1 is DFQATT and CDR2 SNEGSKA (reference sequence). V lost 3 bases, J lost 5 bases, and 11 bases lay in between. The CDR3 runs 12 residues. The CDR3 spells CSASQGTNEQYF. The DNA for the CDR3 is TGCAGTGCTAGTCAGGGAACCAACGAGCAGTACTTC.

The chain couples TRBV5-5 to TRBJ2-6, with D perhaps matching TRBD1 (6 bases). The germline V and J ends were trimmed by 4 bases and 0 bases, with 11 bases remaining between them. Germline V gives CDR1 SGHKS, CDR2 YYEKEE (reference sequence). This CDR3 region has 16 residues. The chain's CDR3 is CASSIGQFSGANVLTF. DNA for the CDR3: TGTGCCAGCAGCATTGGACAGTTCTCTGGGGCCAACGTCCTGACTTTC.

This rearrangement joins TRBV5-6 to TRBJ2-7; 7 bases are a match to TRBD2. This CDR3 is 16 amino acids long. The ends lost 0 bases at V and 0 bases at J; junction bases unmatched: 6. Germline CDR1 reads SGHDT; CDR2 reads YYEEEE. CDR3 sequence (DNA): TGTGCCAGCAGCTTGGCGGGAGGACTGCCCTCCTACGAGCAGTACTTC. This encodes CASSLAGGLPSYEQYF.

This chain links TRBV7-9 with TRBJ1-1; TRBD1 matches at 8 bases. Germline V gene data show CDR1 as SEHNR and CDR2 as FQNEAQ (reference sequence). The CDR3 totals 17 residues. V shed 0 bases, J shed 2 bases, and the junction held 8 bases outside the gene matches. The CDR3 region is CASSLALGTGLNTEAFF. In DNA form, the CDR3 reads TGTGCCAGCAGCTTAGCCCTCGGGACAGGCCTAAACACTGAAGCTTTCTTT.

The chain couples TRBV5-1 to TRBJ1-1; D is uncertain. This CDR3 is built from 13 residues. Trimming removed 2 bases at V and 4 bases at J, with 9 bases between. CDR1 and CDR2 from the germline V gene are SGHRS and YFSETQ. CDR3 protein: CASSLIEATEAFF. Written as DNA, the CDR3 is TGCGCCAGCAGCTTAATAGAGGCCACTGAAGCTTTCTTT.

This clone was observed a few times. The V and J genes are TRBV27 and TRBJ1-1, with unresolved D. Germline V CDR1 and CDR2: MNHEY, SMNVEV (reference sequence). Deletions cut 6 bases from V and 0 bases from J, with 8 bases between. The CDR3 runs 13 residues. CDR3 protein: CASSMGLNTEAFF. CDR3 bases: TGTGCCAGCAGCATGGGCCTGAACACTGAAGCTTTCTTT.

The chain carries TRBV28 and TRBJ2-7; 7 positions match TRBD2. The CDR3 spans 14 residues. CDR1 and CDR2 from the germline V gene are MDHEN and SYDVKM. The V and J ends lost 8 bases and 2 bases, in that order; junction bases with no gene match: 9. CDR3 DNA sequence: TGTGCCAGCCTCCTACCGGGAGGACCCTACGAGCAGTACTTC. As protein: CASLLPGGPYEQYF.

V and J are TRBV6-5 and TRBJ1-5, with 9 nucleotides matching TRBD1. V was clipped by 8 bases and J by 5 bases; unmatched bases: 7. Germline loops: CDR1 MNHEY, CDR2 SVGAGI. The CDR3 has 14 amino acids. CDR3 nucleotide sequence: TGTGCCAGCGTTAGGGACAGGGCGGATCAGCCCCAGCATTTT. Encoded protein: CASVRDRADQPQHF.

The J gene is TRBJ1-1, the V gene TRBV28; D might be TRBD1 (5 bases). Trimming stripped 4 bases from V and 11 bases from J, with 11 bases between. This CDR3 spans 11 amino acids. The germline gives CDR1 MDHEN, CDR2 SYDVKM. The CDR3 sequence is CASSSGLRAFF. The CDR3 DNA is TGTGCCAGCAGTTCAGGGTTGAGGGCTTTCTTT.